Listed below are T cell receptor beta chains from one sample, sequenced in a study of OX40 agonist ivuxolimab in advanced cancers. Measured with immunoSEQ multiplex PCR; TCRdb has only the in-frame clones, and not every one. This table holds 45,000 to 70,000 clones, about nine tenths found once. This material consisted of CD4+ or CD8+ T cells sorted from blood, taken in a trial of the OX40 agonist ivuxolimab. The receptors derive from an adult with an advanced solid tumor such as melanoma, head and neck, liver or kidney cancer. The CDR3 runs from the conserved cysteine through the conserved F or W. A D gene is named only where the DNA matches it firmly. Rows may omit the clone size; those that give it use once, few, many or a size class.

d_call	clone_size	v_call	j_call	cdr3_nt	cdr3_aa
.	once	TRBV6-6	TRBJ2-7	TGTGCCAGCAAATGGGGGTGGGAGCAGTACTTC	CASKWGWEQYF
.	.	TRBV28	TRBJ2-2	TGTGCCAGCCAGAACACAAAGAAACGGTCTTTTTTGTCCGGGGAGCTGTTTTTT	CASQNTKKRSFLSGELFF
TRBD1	.	TRBV29-1	TRBJ2-5	TGCAGCGTCCAACAAACAGGGGTTGTAGAGACCCAGTACTTC	CSVQQTGVVETQYF
.	.	TRBV6-1	TRBJ1-2	TGTGCCAGCAGTGAAGCAGGAGGACAGTCGGTCCACACCTTC	CASSEAGGQSVHTF
TRBD2	once	TRBV4-2	TRBJ2-7	TGTGCCAGCACAGCACTACCTGTAGCGGGAGTTGGAAACGAGCAGTACTTC	CASTALPVAGVGNEQYF
TRBD2	once	TRBV14	TRBJ2-3	TGTGCCAGCAGCCCCTTGGGTAGCGGGAGTGATACGCAGTATTTT	CASSPLGSGSDTQYF
.	.	TRBV9	TRBJ1-5	TGTGCCAGCAGCGTAGCGGGGACGGCCGATTATCCCCAGCATTTT	CASSVAGTADYPQHF
.	.	TRBV6-5	TRBJ1-1	TGTGCCAGCAGTTCAGGGTTGATGAGCACTGAAGCTTTCTTT	CASSSGLMSTEAFF
.	.	TRBV19	TRBJ2-1	TGTGCCAGTAGTATTTTTCCGAGACTCAATGAGCAGTTCTTC	CASSIFPRLNEQFF
TRBD1	.	TRBV11-1	TRBJ2-5	TGTGCCAGCAGCTCCGCCCCGGGACAGGGTTATCAAGAGACCCAGTACTTC	CASSSAPGQGYQETQYF
.	.	TRBV7-9	TRBJ2-5	TGTGCCAGCAGCTTACTAGAGCGGGAGACCCAGTACTTC	CASSLLERETQYF
.	.	TRBV9	TRBJ2-1	TGTGCCAGCAGCGTAGATTACGGGGAGCAGTTCTTC	CASSVDYGEQFF
.	.	TRBV2	TRBJ1-2	TGTGCCAGCAGTTGCAACAGTCCTAACTATGGCTACACCTTC	CASSCNSPNYGYTF
.	.	TRBV30	TRBJ1-1	TGTGCCTGGAGGCGACGAGGTTTGAACACTGAAGCTTTCTTT	CAWRRRGLNTEAFF
.	.	TRBV29-1	TRBJ2-5	TGCAGCGTTGATGGGGGCCTTCAAGAGACCCAGTACTTC	CSVDGGLQETQYF
.	.	TRBV30	TRBJ1-1	TGTGCCTGGAGTGCTCTGATGAACACTGAAGCTTTCTTT	CAWSALMNTEAFF
.	.	TRBV18	TRBJ1-1	TGTGCCAGCTCACCATGGGGGGGCCCTGAAGCTTTCTTT	CASSPWGGPEAFF
TRBD2	.	TRBV28	TRBJ2-7	TGTGCCAGCAGTGTACTAGCGGGAACCTACGAGCAGTACTTC	CASSVLAGTYEQYF
.	.	TRBV7-3	TRBJ2-1	TGTGCCAGCAGCCCGGCAGGCGGGAATGAGCAGTTCTTC	CASSPAGGNEQFF
TRBD2	.	TRBV18	TRBJ2-1	TGTGCCAGCTCACTTAGGACTAGCGGGACCCGGAGCTCCTACAATGAGCAGTTCTTC	CASSLRTSGTRSSYNEQFF
.	.	TRBV5-4	TRBJ1-2	TGTGCCAGCAGCTTGAACGGGAACTATGGCTACACCTTC	CASSLNGNYGYTF
.	.	TRBV28	TRBJ1-5	TGTGCCAGCAGACCACCAGGGTACCGTCGGCATTTT	CASRPPGYRRHF
.	few	TRBV10-1	TRBJ2-7	TGCGCCAGCAGTGGAGCGAGGGTACCCTACGAGCAGTACTTC	CASSGARVPYEQYF
.	.	TRBV9	TRBJ1-3	TGTGCCAGCACCCCTGGGCAGGGAAAAACGTCCAGAAACACCATATATTTT	CASTPGQGKTSRNTIYF
TRBD2	.	TRBV4-1	TRBJ2-2	TGCGCCAGCAGCTTATCTAGCGGAAGGACCGGGGAGCTGTTTTTT	CASSLSSGRTGELFF
.	.	TRBV28	TRBJ1-5	TGTGCCAGCACTCCCGGCGGGGCAGAGCAGCCCCAGCATTTT	CASTPGGAEQPQHF
TRBD1	few	TRBV11-2	TRBJ2-1	TGTGCCAGCAGCTCCGACTTAGAACAGGGGTCCCGTGAGCAGTTCTTC	CASSSDLEQGSREQFF
.	.	TRBV28	TRBJ2-7	TGTGCCAGACTCCGGGACGGACGATTTTACGAGCAGTACTTC	CARLRDGRFYEQYF
TRBD2	few	TRBV10-3	TRBJ2-2	TGTGCCATCCGGGGTGGCGGGAGCGATACCGGGGAGCTGTTTTTT	CAIRGGGSDTGELFF
TRBD1	.	TRBV5-6	TRBJ1-2	TGTGCCAGCAGCCCACCGGGACAGGGGGCAAGTTATGGCTACACCTTC	CASSPPGQGASYGYTF
TRBD2	.	TRBV5-4	TRBJ2-5	TGTGCCAGCAGCTTGACTAGCGGGATCCCAGAGACCCAGTACTTC	CASSLTSGIPETQYF